What follows are 25 T cell receptor beta chains derived from one specimen sequenced in a study of shared clonotypes between healthy human individuals (dated by TCRdb to about 2020). Libraries came from the immunoSEQ multiplex PCR assay. Entries here come from immuneACCESS through TCRdb and include only in-frame sequences with V and J called. Some clones fail to appear in such tables; in the studies checked, an unresolved V gene covers under half of the shortfall, and the cause of the remainder is unknown. The sample yields roughly 480,000 clones; roughly 78% were counted once. The top ten clones comprise over 9.5% of the sample. Sequencing input: PBMCs. These receptors were collected from a woman in her thirties or forties in good health. Some clones in this sample may be carry-over from other donors' samples.

The chain has TRBV10-1 and TRBJ1-1; D is uncertain. Trimming removed 0 bases from V and 6 bases from J, with 8 bases in between. The CDR3 length is 13 residues. Germline-derived CDR1 and CDR2 are WNHNN and SYGVQD (reference sequence). CDR3 in amino acids: CASSESAGSEAFF. The CDR3 nucleotides read TGCGCCAGCAGTGAGTCAGCGGGGTCTGAAGCTTTCTTT.

This clone was seen just once. The chain uses TRBV10-1 and TRBJ2-3; 9 bases are shared with TRBD2. This CDR3 contains 24 residues. V dropped 6 bases and J dropped 6; count of bases not matched to a gene: 37. The germline V gene encodes CDR1 WNHNN and CDR2 SYGVQD (reference sequence). The CDR3 nucleotides read TGCGCCAGCAGAAATACCGATTGCGGACGGCTGTCTTGGGCACTAGCGGGCCACACGGATACGCAGTATTTT. This sequence encodes CASRNTDCGRLSWALAGHTDTQYF.

The chain recombines TRBV11-2 with TRBJ1-5; the D gene is possibly TRBD1 (6 bases). This CDR3 spans 13 amino acids. The V and J ends lost 3 bases and 4 bases respectively, with 7 bases between them. Germline CDR1 SGHAT, CDR2 FQNNGV. The chain's CDR3 is CASSFRGNQPQHF. In DNA, the CDR3 is TGTGCCAGCAGCTTTAGGGGGAATCAGCCCCAGCATTTT.

This clone was seen repeatedly, ten times or more. The rearrangement uses TRBV5-1 and TRBJ2-3, with unresolved D. Germline CDR1 is SGHRS and CDR2 is YFSETQ. Deletions cut 2 bases from V and 2 bases from J, with 12 bases between. The CDR3 runs to 15 residues. Written as DNA, the CDR3 is TGCGCCAGCAGCTTAAACTACTATCCCACAGATACGCAGTATTTT. Translated, it gives CASSLNYYPTDTQYF.

V is TRBV27 and J is TRBJ1-1, with a possible D match to TRBD1 (6 bases). With 5 bases removed from V and 0 bases from J, the gap between germline ends came to 19 bases. CDR3 size: 17 residues. The germline V gene encodes CDR1 MNHEY and CDR2 SMNVEV (reference sequence). The CDR3 bases are TGTGCCAGCAGTCCAACAGGGAAACGGGGGATGAACACTGAAGCTTTCTTT. It yields the protein CASSPTGKRGMNTEAFF.

This rearrangement joins TRBV4-1 to TRBJ1-2; D unresolved. V lost 0 bases and J lost 8, with 16 bases in between. The CDR3 consists of 15 residues. Germline V gives CDR1 MGHRA, CDR2 YSYEKL. This CDR3 is CASSQELGSKRGYTF. CDR3 coding DNA: TGCGCCAGCAGCCAAGAATTAGGGAGCAAAAGGGGCTACACCTTC.

The sample holds a few counts of this clone. The identical CDR3 is also encoded by other nucleotide sequences in the sample. The chain is built from TRBV11-2 and TRBJ1-4, with D possibly being TRBD1 (5 bases). With 5 bases removed from V and 6 bases from J, the gap between germline ends came to 16 bases. The CDR3 is 15 residues long. Germline V gives CDR1 SGHAT, CDR2 FQNNGV. CDR3 sequence (DNA): TGTGCCAGCAGCGTGAACCGGGGGAGTTATGAAAAACTGTTTTTT. It specifies CASSVNRGSYEKLFF.

Turning to this clone: One junction end disagrees with the germline gene, perhaps due to a read error. The rearrangement links TRBV29-1 to TRBJ2-7; unclear D gene. The CDR3 consists of 12 residues. Germline-derived CDR1 and CDR2 are SQVTM and ANQGSEA. This CDR3 reads CSAAQLSSEQYF. The CDR3 region has the DNA TGCAGCGCCGCACAGCTCTCCTCCGAGCAGTACTTC.

The chain carries TRBV5-8 and TRBJ1-2, with D hard to call. The CDR3 is made up of 14 amino acids. Trimming stripped 0 bases from V and 5 bases from J, with 11 bases between. Germline-derived CDR1 and CDR2 are SGHTS and YDEGEE. The CDR3 sequence is CASSLDSGFYGYTF. In DNA, the CDR3 is TGTGCCAGCAGCTTGGACTCCGGATTTTATGGCTACACCTTC.

In its sample, this clone was seen a few times. The genes are TRBV11-2 and TRBJ2-3; the D gene is possibly TRBD2 (5 bases). The CDR3 is 16 amino acids. The germline CDR1 and CDR2 sequences are SGHAT and FQNNGV. V dropped 0 bases and J dropped 3 bases, with 13 bases sitting between them. CDR3 DNA sequence: TGTGCCAGCAGCTTAGATAGTCGTAGAGGGACAGATACGCAGTATTTT. Amino acid sequence: CASSLDSRRGTDTQYF.

The chain carries TRBV25-1 and TRBJ2-3; 11 bases map to TRBD2. Germline CDR1 is MGHDK and CDR2 is SYGVNS. CDR3 length equals 15 residues. V gave up 2 bases and J gave up 3 bases; unmatched junction bases: 1. The CDR3 spells CASSEIAGGTDTQYF. In DNA, the CDR3 is TGTGCCAGCAGTGAAATAGCGGGAGGGACAGATACGCAGTATTTT.

The chain carries TRBV5-6 and TRBJ2-1, with 11 bases aligning to TRBD2. The CDR3 length is 18 residues. With V trimmed by 7 bases and J by 4 bases, 16 bases remained unmatched. Germline V gives CDR1 SGHDT, CDR2 YYEEEE. CDR3 DNA: TGTGCCAGCTCTGCTGGACTAGCGGGCCCCCTTAAATACAATGAGCAGTTCTTC. It encodes CASSAGLAGPLKYNEQFF.

The table lists this clone with a few counts. The gene calls are TRBV10-3 and TRBJ2-3, with no clear D. From germline, CDR1 is ENHRY and CDR2 SYGVKD. The germline V and J ends were trimmed by 6 bases and 0 bases, with 10 bases remaining between them. The CDR3 length is 14 residues. The CDR3 nucleotides are TGTGCCATCAGCCCCCAAATAAGCACAGATACGCAGTATTTT. Amino acid sequence: CAISPQISTDTQYF.

The rearrangement links TRBV9 to TRBJ2-1; TRBD2 agrees at 12 bases. J was trimmed by 10 bases and V by 1 base; bases with no gene match: 9. The CDR3 has 16 residues. From germline, CDR1 is SGDLS and CDR2 YYNGEE. CDR3 coding DNA: TGTGCCAGCAGCGTATCGGAGACTAGCGGGAGCAAGGAGCAGTTCTTC. Translated, it gives CASSVSETSGSKEQFF.

The rearrangement joins TRBV5-1 to TRBJ2-7, with D unclear. Trimming shortened V by 0 bases and J by 2 bases, and 9 bases separated the two germline ends. The CDR3 consists of 14 residues. Per germline, CDR1 SGHRS and CDR2 YFSETQ. CDR3 DNA: TGCGCCAGCAGCTTGGTGGCCAAACCCTACGAGCAGTACTTC. It yields the protein CASSLVAKPYEQYF.

The gene calls are TRBV29-1 and TRBJ2-3; 13 bases are a match to TRBD2. V lost 7 bases to trimming and J lost 4 bases; unmatched junction nucleotides: 5. The CDR3 spans 14 residues. In germline, CDR1 is SQVTM, CDR2 ANQGSEA. In DNA form, the CDR3 reads TGCAGCGGTCGACTAGCGGGAGGTTCAGATACGCAGTATTTT. Its translation: CSGRLAGGSDTQYF.

This clone appeared a single time. The chain combines TRBV13 with TRBJ2-7; D unclear. The V gene's germline CDR1 is PRHDT and CDR2 FYEKMQ (reference sequence). Trimming stripped 2 bases from V and 2 bases from J, with 7 bases between. This CDR3 region has 13 residues. The CDR3 loop is CASSLTGPYEQYF. CDR3 nucleotide sequence: TGTGCCAGCAGCTTAACTGGGCCCTACGAGCAGTACTTC.

V gene TRBV30 combines with J gene TRBJ1-2; D gene unclear. This CDR3 contains 15 residues. Trimming shortened V by 2 bases and J by 4 bases, and 17 bases separated the two germline ends. Germline lookup yields CDR1 GTSNPN and CDR2 SVGIG (reference sequence). The CDR3 loop reads CAWSIRWRDLYGYTF. The CDR3 nucleotides are TGTGCCTGGAGTATCAGGTGGAGAGACCTCTATGGCTACACCTTC.

The J gene is TRBJ2-5, the V gene TRBV7-9, with D tentatively TRBD1 (6 bases). The CDR3 is 14 residues long. V lost 7 bases and J 1 base, leaving 13 bases between the germline ends. The germline CDR1 and CDR2 sequences are SEHNR and FQNEAQ (reference sequence). CDR3 nucleotides: TGTGCCAGCAACCATAACAGGGTCCAAGAGACCCAGTACTTC. Its translation is CASNHNRVQETQYF. The full variable domain, completed using reference TRBV7-9 and TRBJ2-5, is DTGVSQNPRHKITKRGQNVTFRCDPISEHNRLYWYRQTLGQGPEFLTYFQNEAQLEKSRLLSDRFSAERPKGSFSTLEIQRTEQGDSAMYLCASNHNRVQETQYFGPGTRLLVL.

The chain couples TRBV27 to TRBJ1-5; the D gene is possibly TRBD1 (6 bases). The CDR3 length is 17 residues. Trimming pared 6 bases from V and 4 bases from J, leaving 22 bases between. The germline CDR1 and CDR2 sequences are MNHEY and SMNVEV (reference sequence). CDR3 DNA sequence: TGTGCCAGCAGCTTGGGGTGGGGGGGCAAGGTTAATCAGCCCCAGCATTTT. This gives the protein CASSLGWGGKVNQPQHF.

The gene calls are TRBV6-5 and TRBJ2-7, with D perhaps matching TRBD1 (6 bases). V lost 7 bases, J lost 0 bases, and 13 bases lay in between. The CDR3 loop spans 14 amino acids. The germline gives CDR1 MNHEY, CDR2 SVGAGI. CDR3 protein: CASNQGPYSYEQYF. The CDR3 DNA reads as TGTGCCAGCAACCAGGGGCCATACTCCTACGAGCAGTACTTC.

This clone occurred a few times. This chain uses TRBV27 with TRBJ1-1; no clear D. This CDR3 contains 11 residues. V lost 8 bases, J lost 7 bases, and 11 bases lay in between. Germline V gives CDR1 MNHEY, CDR2 SMNVEV (reference sequence). The CDR3 nucleotides are TGTGCCAGCCGTGGCAGGTATGAAGCTTTCTTT. This codes for CASRGRYEAFF.

The chain couples TRBV6-1 to TRBJ2-7, with D hard to call. Germline V gene lookup returns CDR1 MNHNS and CDR2 SASEGT. CDR3 size: 17 residues. Trimming shortened V by 4 bases and J by 0 bases, and 19 bases separated the two germline ends. The CDR3 protein is CASSAQLLGHPSYEQYF. DNA of the CDR3: TGTGCCAGCAGTGCCCAACTTTTAGGCCACCCCTCCTACGAGCAGTACTTC.

CDR3 bases: TGTGCCAGCAAATCCAATAGGGACACCTATAGCAATCAGCCCCAGCATTTT. Translated, it gives CASKSNRDTYSNQPQHF. The chain combines TRBV28 with TRBJ1-5, with a weak D call TRBD1 (6 bases). The CDR3 is made up of 17 amino acids. Trimming shortened V by 7 bases and J by 0 bases, and 19 bases separated the two germline ends. Germline values: CDR1 MDHEN, CDR2 SYDVKM. The complete variable domain, with remaining parts taken from reference TRBV28 and TRBJ1-5, reads DVKVTQSSRYLVKRTGEKVFLECVQDMDHENMFWYRQDPGLGLRLIYFSYDVKMKEKGDIPEGYSVSREKKERFSLILESASTNQTSMYLCASKSNRDTYSNQPQHFGDGTRLSIL.

The rearrangement uses TRBV9 and TRBJ2-7; D is perhaps TRBD2 (5 bases). Germline V lookup: CDR1 SGDLS, CDR2 YYNGEE. V was pared by 2 bases and J by 0 bases, with 9 bases between. There are 14 residues in the CDR3. The CDR3 is CASSVDGISYEQYF. The CDR3 coding sequence is TGTGCCAGCAGCGTCGACGGGATCTCCTACGAGCAGTACTTC. Full variable domain (rest looked up from reference TRBV9 and TRBJ2-7): DSGVTQTPKHLITATGQRVTLRCSPRSGDLSVYWYQQSLDQGLQFLIQYYNGEERAKGNILERFSAQQFPDLHSELNLSSLELGDSALYFCASSVDGISYEQYFGPGTRLTVT.